This T cell receptor (beta chain) derives from a study of cytomegalovirus exposure and HLA in healthy donors. Study-wide results and caveats: A few chains linked to CMV were shown in vitro to be specific for CMV antigens. A later analysis found TCR association rates differed by HLA locus, highest for DRB1 and lowest for HLA-C.

Comments on this clone: Its specificity is unknown.

This PCR relied on a set of 60 Vbeta primers and 13 Jbeta primers. Here immunoSEQ multiplex PCR was the method, and the copy in TCRdb shows in-frame clones only, minus some. The data show 130,000 to 150,000 clones, roughly two thirds seen once. The CDR3 runs to 15 residues. Germline CDR1 reads SGHRS; CDR2 reads YFSETQ. Deletions cut 4 bases from V and 3 bases from J, with 14 bases between. The chain employs TRBV5-1 and TRBJ1-5; D possibly corresponds to TRBD1 (6 bases). Sample: PBMCs. This TCR came from a woman in her thirties or forties in good health and CMV-seronegative. In nucleotides, the CDR3 is TGCGCCAGCAGCCCCCAGGACAGTTTCAATCAGCCCCAGCATTTT. It specifies CASSPQDSFNQPQHF.